These 2 T cell receptor beta chains share one sample of origin, sequenced in a study of shared clonotypes between healthy human individuals. Clones were sequenced by immunoSEQ multiplex PCR, and TCRdb holds only the in-frame ones, with some missing. The sample consists of 950,000 to 1,300,000 clones, about three quarters of them appearing once. Sample: memory CD4+ T cells sorted from blood. Specified subset: CD45RA-negative fraction. These receptors were taken from a young man in good health.

The V gene is TRBV2, the J gene TRBJ1-1; D is perhaps TRBD1 (5 bases). Germline V gives CDR1 SNHLY, CDR2 FYNNEI. CDR3 length: 13 amino acids. V was trimmed by 7 bases and J by 2 bases, leaving 11 bases between them. CDR3 loop: CASTVDSNTEAFF. The CDR3 nucleotides are TGTGCCAGCACCGTAGACAGCAACACTGAAGCTTTCTTT.

This chain connects TRBV6-5 to TRBJ2-7; 7 positions agree with TRBD1. Looked up from germline, CDR1 is MNHEY and CDR2 is SVGAGI. J lost 7 bases, V lost 7 bases, and 4 bases had no gene match. This CDR3 has 11 residues. The CDR3, as DNA: TGTGCCAGCACCCAGGGGGATGAGCAGTACTTC. Its translation is CASTQGDEQYF.